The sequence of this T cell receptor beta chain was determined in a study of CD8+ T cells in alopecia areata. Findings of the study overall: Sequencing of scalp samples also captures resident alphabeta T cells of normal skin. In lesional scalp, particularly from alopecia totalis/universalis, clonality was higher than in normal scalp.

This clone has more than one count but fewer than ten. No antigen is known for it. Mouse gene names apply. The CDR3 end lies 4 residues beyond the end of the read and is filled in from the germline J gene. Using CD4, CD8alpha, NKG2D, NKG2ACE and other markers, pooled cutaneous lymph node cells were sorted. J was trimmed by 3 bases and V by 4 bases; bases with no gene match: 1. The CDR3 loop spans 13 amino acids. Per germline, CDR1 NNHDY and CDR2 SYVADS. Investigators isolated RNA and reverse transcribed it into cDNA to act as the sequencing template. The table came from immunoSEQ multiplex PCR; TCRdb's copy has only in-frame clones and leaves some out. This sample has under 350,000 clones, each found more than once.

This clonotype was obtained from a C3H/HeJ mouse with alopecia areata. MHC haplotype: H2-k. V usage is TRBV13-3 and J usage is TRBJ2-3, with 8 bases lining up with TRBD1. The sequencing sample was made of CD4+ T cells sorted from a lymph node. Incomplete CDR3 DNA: TGTGCCAGCAGTCGGGACAGGGCAGAA. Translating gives CASSRDRAE. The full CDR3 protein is CASSRDRAETLYF.